Included here is one T cell receptor (beta chain) sequence, with context. Its cognate antigen is unknown. This record comes from a study of vaccination and CD4 T cells after COVID-19. This CDR3 is built from 15 residues. V lost 6 bases to trimming and J lost 2 bases; unmatched junction nucleotides: 9. CDR1 and CDR2 (germline): MNHNS, SASEGT. Specified treatment: roughly 10-day PBMC culture with coronavirus spike peptide pools or control peptides (ViraFEST assay). ViraFEST grew antigen-specific T cells using peptide pools, then sequenced TCRs. Nucleocapsid antibody results, negative before and after vaccination, showed that healthy vaccine recipients had not previously had SARS-CoV-2 infection. The Oncomine TCR Beta short-read assay was applied to DNA of cultured CD4+ T cells. TCRdb redid the calling of the PCR reads with MiXCR, one entry per CDR3 protein. The table shows 9,500 to 15,000 distinct CDR3 sequences, with around 20% occurring only once.

Study-level results: Vaccine-specific clones numbering 304 of 307 showed spike mono-reactivity in convalescent patients. For convalescent patients, a median roughly 87% of reactive clones surfaced exclusively after vaccination.

This TCR derives from a human donor who received a COVID-19 vaccine. This chain connects TRBV6-1 to TRBJ2-7; 8 bases fit TRBD1. The material sequenced was CD4+ T cells from blood, cultured in vitro, taken before SARS-CoV-2 vaccination. The CDR3 spells CASSQPGQATYEQYF. DNA for the CDR3: TGTGCCAGCAGCCAACCGGGACAGGCTACCTACGAGCAGTACTTC.